This T cell receptor beta chain was sequenced for a study of blood T cell repertoires in COVID-19. Study-level information: PBMCs, B-cell-depleted T cells, or T cells provided the cDNA or gDNA that made up the material.

The CDR3 sequence is 14 residues long. CDR1 is KGHSH, CDR2 LQKENI, per germline. V lost 3 bases, J lost 5 bases, and 8 bases lay in between. Authors' data handling: The authors estimated nucleated cell counts from reference gene primer amplification. The table came from immunoSEQ multiplex PCR; TCRdb's copy has only in-frame clones and leaves some out. Clonal size and the V and J genes are those of that table, whereas D and trimming came from the DNA. The repertoire has 26,000 or so clones, around nine tenths of them found once; the top ten carry approximately 13%. The source of this sequence is a human donor in a cohort sampled during active COVID-19. The donor label of this sample is uncertain. Sequenced input: peripheral blood. This chain connects TRBV18 to TRBJ1-6; D unresolved. DNA for the CDR3: TGTGCCAGCTCACCGGCGGCGAATAATTCACCCCTCCACTTT. Protein: CASSPAANNSPLHF.